A selection of T cell receptor beta chains follows, all from one sample in a study of OX40 agonist ivuxolimab in advanced cancers. The protocol was immunoSEQ multiplex PCR, while the TCRdb copy is restricted to in-frame clones and leaves out a portion. The sample includes tens of thousands of clones, around 82% of them seen just once. Source: CD4+ or CD8+ T cells sorted from blood, taken in a trial of the OX40 agonist ivuxolimab. These receptors were taken from an adult with an advanced solid tumor such as melanoma, head and neck, liver or kidney cancer. Each CDR3 is given without its conserved first and last residue.

TRBJ2-1	TRBV5-1	ASSLVRAAYNEQF
TRBJ1-6	TRBV5-5	ASSGLGGSNNSPLH
TRBJ2-7	TRBV19	ASTAGGYYEQY
TRBJ1-6	TRBV15	ATSRTPGQSNSPLH
TRBJ1-1	TRBV5-4	ASSQVPPQGRNTEAF
TRBJ2-7	TRBV4-2	ASSLLLGGEQY
TRBJ2-2	TRBV18	ASSGLMNTGELF
TRBJ2-7	TRBV29-1	SVEEQTEQY
TRBJ1-1	TRBV6-1	ASGETAAMNTEAF
TRBJ2-5	TRBV4-3	ASSQDFPLAGGLPY
TRBJ2-5	TRBV13	ASSSQGGSQETQY
TRBJ2-7	TRBV5-4	ASSSGLAGGAQEQY
TRBJ2-1	TRBV7-3	ASSLALAGFNEQF
TRBJ1-6	TRBV9	ASSATGGFSYNSPLH
TRBJ2-5	TRBV4-3	ASSRVPSSGGLRETQY
TRBJ2-3	TRBV7-9	ASAQTFQGHHDTQY
TRBJ2-7	TRBV5-1	ASSAGREGGYEQY
TRBJ1-1	TRBV29-1	SVESGYLNTEAF
TRBJ1-1	TRBV10-2	ASSAGTEAF
TRBJ1-5	TRBV6-6	ASRSVSQPQH
TRBJ1-4	TRBV4-2	ASSQVGQGNEKLF
TRBJ2-5	TRBV18	ASSPARLGVQAQETQY
TRBJ2-7	TRBV30	AWSPSSAGEQY
TRBJ2-7	TRBV5-4	ASSLRSLGTYEQY
TRBJ2-7	TRBV5-3	ARSFGGDYEQY
TRBJ1-1	TRBV5-5	ASSLQGWTEAF
TRBJ1-4	TRBV11-2	ASRGPGATNEKLF
TRBJ2-5	TRBV27	ASNQLGSGAPQETQY
TRBJ2-3	TRBV6-4	ASSDTSRDTQY
TRBJ2-3	TRBV10-3	AISLDRGDTQY
TRBJ1-1	TRBV6-6	ASSHSAGRRAEAF
TRBJ1-2	TRBV6-1	ASSDSQGARGYT
TRBJ1-2	TRBV7-9	ASSLDGSSYGYT